The next 16 T cell receptor beta chains were all read from a single sample in a study of radiotherapy plus CTLA-4 blockade in lung cancer. Profiled with immunoSEQ multiplex PCR; TCRdb holds only in-frame clones, not every one. The table includes roughly 48,000 clones, roughly three quarters detected once. The sample here was peripheral blood, taken from a patient treated with radiotherapy plus ipilimumab. These receptors were collected from a human donor with non-small cell lung cancer who had stable disease on radiotherapy plus ipilimumab.

The V and J genes are TRBV27 and TRBJ2-2, with 12 bases that match TRBD2. Per the germline V gene, CDR1 is MNHEY and CDR2 is SMNVEV (reference sequence). This CDR3 contains 14 residues. V lost 8 bases to trimming and J lost 5 bases; unmatched junction nucleotides: 3. The CDR3 region is CASRLAGGTGELFF. For the CDR3, the DNA is TGTGCCAGCCGCCTAGCGGGGGGGACCGGGGAGCTGTTTTTT.

The J gene is TRBJ1-6, the V gene TRBV9; TRBD1 might be the D (5 bases). CDR3 length: 15 amino acids. V lost 2 bases and J lost 11, with 17 bases in between. The germline gives CDR1 SGDLS, CDR2 YYNGEE. CDR3 loop: CASSVTWGGGAPLHF. DNA for the CDR3: TGTGCCAGCAGCGTTACCTGGGGTGGGGGGGCACCCCTCCACTTT.

This rearrangement joins TRBV7-2 to TRBJ2-1; TRBD1 matches 7 bases. The CDR3 runs to 15 residues. The trim removed 2 bases at V and 8 bases at J, leaving 9 bases unmatched. CDR1 and CDR2 from the germline V gene are SGHTA and FQGNSA. The CDR3 region has the DNA TGTGCCAGCAGCTTACCGAGACAGGGTGTCCATGAGCAGTTCTTC. Protein product: CASSLPRQGVHEQFF.

The table lists this clone with a count of one. The V gene is TRBV15, the J gene TRBJ2-2; TRBD2 agrees at 9 bases. J gave up 7 bases and V 5 bases, and 11 bases lay outside the gene matches. This CDR3 comprises 16 residues. Germline V gene sequence: CDR1 LNHNV, CDR2 YYDKDF (reference sequence). The CDR3 spells CATSGLSGGLRGELFF. CDR3 nucleotide sequence: TGTGCCACCAGCGGTCTTAGCGGGGGATTGCGCGGGGAGCTGTTTTTT.

This clone has more than one count but fewer than ten. The rearrangement links TRBV15 to TRBJ2-2; 8 nucleotides agree with TRBD1. The length of the CDR3 is 19 residues. CDR1 and CDR2 from the germline V gene are LNHNV and YYDKDF (reference sequence). The trim removed 0 bases at V and 2 bases at J, leaving 11 bases unmatched. The CDR3 loop is CATSREGGRGPGNTGELFF. The CDR3 DNA is TGTGCCACCAGCAGAGAGGGCGGCAGGGGGCCCGGAAACACCGGGGAGCTGTTTTTT.

The chain has TRBV10-2 and TRBJ2-7; D might be TRBD2 (5 bases). This CDR3 contains 12 residues. Germline assignment: CDR1 WSHSY and CDR2 SAAADI. V was shortened by 7 bases and J by 5 bases, with 12 bases between the two germline ends. The CDR3 sequence: CASTPGSNEQYV. CDR3 bases: TGCGCCAGCACGCCGGGGTCCAACGAGCAGTACGTC.

J is TRBJ2-5 and V is TRBV19, with 7 bases aligning to TRBD1. The V and J ends lost 4 bases and 5 bases, in that order; junction bases with no gene match: 4. Germline V CDR1 and CDR2: LNHDA, SQIVND (reference sequence). The CDR3 extends over 13 amino acids. In DNA, the CDR3 is TGTGCCAGTAGTAAGGGGGCTGGGGAGACCCAGTACTTC. Residues: CASSKGAGETQYF.

V usage is TRBV7-9 and J usage is TRBJ1-2; no reliable D call. Trimming stripped 1 base from V and 6 bases from J, with 6 bases between. The germline V gene encodes CDR1 SEHNR and CDR2 FQNEAQ (reference sequence). The CDR3 runs 12 residues. CDR3 loop: CASSLVRDGYTF. The CDR3 DNA is TGTGCCAGCAGCTTAGTCCGCGATGGCTACACCTTC.

Only a few counts were recorded for this clone. The chain uses TRBV19 and TRBJ2-7, with 10 bases fitting TRBD1. Losses at the gene ends were 5 bases for V and 6 bases for J; bases not matched to a gene: 7. This CDR3 has 14 amino acids. Looked up from germline, CDR1 is LNHDA and CDR2 is SQIVND (reference sequence). CDR3 loop: CASSDTGQGGEQYF. The CDR3 coding sequence is TGTGCCAGTAGTGATACAGGACAGGGGGGCGAGCAGTACTTC. Based on the CDR3 plus reference TRBV19 and TRBJ2-7, the full variable domain is DGGITQSPKYLFRKEGQNVTLSCEQNLNHDAMYWYRQDPGQGLRLIYYSQIVNDFQKGDIAEGYSVSREKKESFPLTVTSAQKNPTAFYLCASSDTGQGGEQYFGPGTRLTVT.

V gene TRBV19 combines with J gene TRBJ1-5, with a possible D match to TRBD1 (5 bases). This CDR3 comprises 15 residues. V dropped 3 bases and J dropped 2 bases, with 11 bases sitting between them. CDR1 and CDR2 from the germline V gene are LNHDA and SQIVND (reference sequence). This CDR3 reads CASSIQGRGNQPQHF. CDR3 sequence (DNA): TGTGCCAGTAGTATCCAGGGAAGGGGCAATCAGCCCCAGCATTTT.

The V gene is TRBV19, the J gene TRBJ1-2; 7 positions agree with TRBD1. The germline V gene encodes CDR1 LNHDA and CDR2 SQIVND (reference sequence). J gave up 4 bases and V 6 bases, and 11 bases lay outside the gene matches. This CDR3 is built from 15 residues. The CDR3: CASSGQALGFYGYTF. Here the CDR3 DNA reads TGTGCCAGTAGCGGACAGGCCCTTGGGTTCTATGGCTACACCTTC.

This chain's CDR3 is CASSWTGRGASYNSPLHF. The CDR3 DNA reads as TGTGCCAGCAGTTGGACGGGGCGGGGGGCCTCCTATAATTCACCCCTCCACTTT. This sequence joins TRBV27 and TRBJ1-6; D perhaps matches TRBD1 (6 bases). Germline lookup yields CDR1 MNHEY and CDR2 SMNVEV (reference sequence). The CDR3 is 18 residues long. V lost 4 bases to trimming and J lost 0 bases, with 16 bases between them.

This clone occurred once. The V gene is TRBV9, the J gene TRBJ2-7; perhaps D is TRBD1 or TRBD2 (5 bases each). Trimming removed 3 bases from V and 2 bases from J, with 21 bases in between. From germline, CDR1 is SGDLS and CDR2 YYNGEE. The CDR3 is made up of 17 amino acids. The DNA for the CDR3 is TGTGCCAGCAGCGGACAAAGGGAGACAGCCTCCCCCTACGAGCAGTACTTC. Protein: CASSGQRETASPYEQYF.

CDR3 loop: CASSLEGNTEAFF. The CDR3 region has the DNA TGTGCCAGCAGTTTAGAGGGGAACACTGAAGCTTTCTTT. The V gene is TRBV27, the J gene TRBJ1-1; D not resolved. Trimming took 2 bases from V and 1 from J, leaving 5 bases between them. Germline CDR1 MNHEY, CDR2 SMNVEV (reference sequence). The CDR3 runs 13 residues.

The gene calls are TRBV5-6 and TRBJ2-7; 7 nucleotides align to TRBD1. CDR3 size: 18 residues. Germline V gene data show CDR1 as SGHDT and CDR2 as YYEEEE. The V and J ends lost 4 bases and 3 bases, in that order; junction bases with no gene match: 19. The CDR3 DNA sequence: TGTGCCAGCAGCCTATCAAGGGTTCGGGACAGATGGAACTACGAGCAGTACGTC. Translating it yields CASSLSRVRDRWNYEQYV.

The chain combines TRBV5-5 with TRBJ1-6; D gene ambiguous. V was cut by 2 bases and J by 2 bases, with 8 bases left in between. Germline CDR1 reads SGHKS; CDR2 reads YYEKEE (reference sequence). The CDR3 length is 15 residues. This CDR3 reads CASSFTEAYNSPLHF. As DNA, the CDR3 is TGTGCCAGCAGCTTTACAGAGGCCTATAATTCACCCCTCCACTTT.